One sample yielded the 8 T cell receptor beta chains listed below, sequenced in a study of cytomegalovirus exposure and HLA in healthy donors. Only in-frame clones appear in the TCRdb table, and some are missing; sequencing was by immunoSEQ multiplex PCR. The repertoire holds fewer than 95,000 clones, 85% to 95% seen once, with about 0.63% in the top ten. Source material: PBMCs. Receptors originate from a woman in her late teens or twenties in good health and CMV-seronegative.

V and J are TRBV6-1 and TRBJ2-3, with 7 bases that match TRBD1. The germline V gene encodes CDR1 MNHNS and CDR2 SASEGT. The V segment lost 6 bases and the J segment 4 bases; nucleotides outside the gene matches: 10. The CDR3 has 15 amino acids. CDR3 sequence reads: CASSLTRDRADTQYF. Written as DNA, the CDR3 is TGTGCCAGCAGCCTCACCCGAGACAGGGCAGATACGCAGTATTTT.

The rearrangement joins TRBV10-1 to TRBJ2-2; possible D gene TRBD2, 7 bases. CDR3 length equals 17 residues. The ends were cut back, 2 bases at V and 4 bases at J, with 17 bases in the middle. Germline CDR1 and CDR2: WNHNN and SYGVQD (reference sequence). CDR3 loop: CASSEPRGGLLTGELFF. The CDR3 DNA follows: TGCGCCAGCAGTGAGCCTAGGGGGGGGCTCCTCACCGGGGAGCTGTTTTTT.

CDR3: CASSYWDSRWANEKLFF. The CDR3 DNA reads as TGCGCCAGCAGCTACTGGGACAGCCGCTGGGCTAATGAAAAACTGTTTTTT. V gene TRBV5-1 combines with J gene TRBJ1-4; TRBD1 matches 7 bases. V gave up 3 bases and J gave up 3 bases; unmatched junction bases: 11. Germline values: CDR1 SGHRS, CDR2 YFSETQ. The CDR3 sequence is 17 residues long.

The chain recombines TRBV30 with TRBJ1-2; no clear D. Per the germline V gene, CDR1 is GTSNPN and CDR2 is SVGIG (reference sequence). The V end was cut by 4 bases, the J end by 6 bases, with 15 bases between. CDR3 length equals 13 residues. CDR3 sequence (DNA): TGTGCCTGGAATAAGACCCCGAGGAATGGCTACACCTTC. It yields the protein CAWNKTPRNGYTF.

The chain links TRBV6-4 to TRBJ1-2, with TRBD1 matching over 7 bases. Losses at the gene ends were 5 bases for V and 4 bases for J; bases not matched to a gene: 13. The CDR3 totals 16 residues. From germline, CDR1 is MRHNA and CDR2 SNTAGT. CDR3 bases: TGTGCCAGCAGTATAACCGGGACAGAGGCCGTCTATGGCTACACCTTC. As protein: CASSITGTEAVYGYTF.

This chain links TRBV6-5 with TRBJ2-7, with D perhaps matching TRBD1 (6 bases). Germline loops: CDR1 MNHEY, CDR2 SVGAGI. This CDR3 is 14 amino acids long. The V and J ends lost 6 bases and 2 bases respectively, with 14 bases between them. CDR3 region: CASSRTTGAYEQYF. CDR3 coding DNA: TGTGCCAGCAGCCGCACGACAGGCGCCTACGAGCAGTACTTC.

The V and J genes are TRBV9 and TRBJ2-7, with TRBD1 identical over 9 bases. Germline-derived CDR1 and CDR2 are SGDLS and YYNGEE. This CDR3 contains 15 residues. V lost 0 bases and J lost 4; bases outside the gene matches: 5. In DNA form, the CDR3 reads TGTGCCAGCAGCGTAGAAACAGGGGGCGCGTACGAGCAGTACTTC. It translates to CASSVETGGAYEQYF.

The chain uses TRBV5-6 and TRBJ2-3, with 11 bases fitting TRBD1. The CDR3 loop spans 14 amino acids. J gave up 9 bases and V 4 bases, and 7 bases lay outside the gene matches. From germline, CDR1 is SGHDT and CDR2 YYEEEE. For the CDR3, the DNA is TGTGCCAGCAGCCCTTGGGGGGACAGGGGGACGCAGTATTTT. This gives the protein CASSPWGDRGTQYF. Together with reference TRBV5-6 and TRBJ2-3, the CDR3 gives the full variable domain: DAGVTQSPTHLIKTRGQQVTLRCSPKSGHDTVSWYQQALGQGPQFIFQYYEEEERQRGNFPDRFSGHQFPNYSSELNVNALLLGDSALYLCASSPWGDRGTQYFGPGTRLTVL.